These T cell receptor beta chains were read from a single sample in a study of blood T cell repertoires in COVID-19. Generated by immunoSEQ multiplex PCR, the TCRdb table keeps only in-frame clones and is missing some. The sample carries approximately 37,000 clones, 80% to 90% recorded once. Sequencing input: peripheral blood. These receptor sequences come from a man aged 35-49 years with active COVID-19. Each CDR3 is given with its conserved first and last residue. D genes are given only for firm matches. Not all rows give a size; the values are once, few, many and, for expanded clones, a class.

v_gene,abundance,j_gene,d_gene,CDR3aa,CDR3nt
TRBV24-1,NA,TRBJ2-7,TRBD1,CATSDRDSPTYEQYF,TGTGCCACCAGTGATCGGGACAGCCCGACCTACGAGCAGTACTTC
TRBV2,NA,TRBJ2-4,NA,CASSEGLQYF,TGTGCCAGCAGTGAGGGCCTTCAGTACTTC
TRBV6-5,NA,TRBJ2-3,TRBD1,CANQDRVTDTQYF,TGTGCCAACCAGGACAGGGTCACAGATACGCAGTATTTT
TRBV7-2,NA,TRBJ1-2,NA,CASSGEGEGYGYTF,TGTGCCAGCAGCGGGGAGGGTGAGGGGTATGGCTACACCTTC
TRBV27,NA,TRBJ2-2,NA,CASSPLPRGPTGELFF,TGTGCCAGCAGCCCACTCCCCCGGGGTCCCACCGGGGAGCTGTTTTTT
TRBV6-4,NA,TRBJ2-7,NA,CASSAIPTSRWNEQYF,TGTGCCAGCAGTGCCATACCAACTAGCCGGTGGAACGAGCAGTACTTC
TRBV19,NA,TRBJ2-1,TRBD2,CASSPSGSLYNEQFF,TGTGCCAGTAGCCCTAGCGGGTCCCTCTACAATGAGCAGTTCTTC
TRBV7-8,NA,TRBJ2-3,NA,CASSLVISGTPGTDTQYF,TGTGCCAGCAGCTTAGTCATCTCCGGGACTCCCGGCACAGATACGCAGTATTTT
TRBV5-5,NA,TRBJ1-3,NA,CASSLTTGQFSSGNTIYF,TGTGCCAGCAGCTTGACGACCGGACAGTTTAGCTCTGGAAACACCATATATTTT
TRBV18,NA,TRBJ1-1,NA,CASSPSPGMNTEAFF,TGTGCCAGCTCACCATCGCCGGGAATGAACACTGAAGCTTTCTTT
TRBV28,NA,TRBJ1-4,NA,CASSGTGLDEKLFF,TGTGCCAGCAGTGGTACAGGGTTAGATGAAAAACTGTTTTTT
TRBV5-4,once,TRBJ2-7,NA,CASSFPQFGANEQYF,TGTGCCAGCAGCTTTCCGCAGTTCGGAGCGAACGAGCAGTACTTC
TRBV5-4,once,TRBJ2-1,TRBD1,CASSFDRGPYNEQFF,TGTGCCAGCAGCTTTGACAGGGGGCCCTACAATGAGCAGTTCTTC
TRBV5-1,NA,TRBJ2-7,NA,CASSLDLLALEGEQYF,TGCGCCAGCAGCTTGGACTTACTAGCTCTCGAGGGCGAGCAGTACTTC
TRBV10-3,NA,TRBJ2-5,TRBD2,CAISRTSQETQYF,TGTGCCATCAGTCGGACTAGCCAAGAGACCCAGTACTTC
TRBV6-4,once,TRBJ2-1,TRBD1,CASSATGIGPNEQFF,TGTGCCAGCAGTGCGACAGGGATAGGGCCCAATGAGCAGTTCTTC
TRBV28,NA,TRBJ1-4,NA,CASIGGRIGGRYYNEKLFF,TGTGCCAGCATCGGAGGGAGGATCGGAGGCAGGTACTATAATGAAAAACTGTTTTTT
TRBV30,NA,TRBJ1-5,NA,CALDTGGGLGNQPQHF,TGTGCCTTAGATACGGGGGGGGGCCTTGGGAATCAGCCCCAGCATTTT
TRBV7-3,NA,TRBJ2-3,TRBD2,CASSSRQGREEKQYF,TGTGCCAGCAGCTCCCGGCAGGGGCGGGAGGAAAAGCAGTATTTT
TRBV5-1,NA,TRBJ2-5,NA,CASSLVTASGETQYF,TGCGCCAGCAGCTTGGTAACAGCCAGTGGGGAGACCCAGTACTTC
TRBV7-9,NA,TRBJ1-1,NA,CASSLDTRGTEAFF,TGTGCCAGCAGCTTAGACACAAGGGGCACTGAAGCTTTCTTT
TRBV9,NA,TRBJ2-7,TRBD2,CASSTRGGVSSYEQYF,TGTGCCAGCAGCACCCGCGGGGGAGTTTCCTCCTACGAGCAGTACTTC
TRBV7-2,NA,TRBJ2-3,NA,CASSLGGRTDTQYF,TGTGCCAGCAGCTTGGGTGGGCGCACAGATACGCAGTATTTT
TRBV6-4,NA,TRBJ2-3,TRBD2,CASSEHGTSGYASTDTQYF,TGTGCCAGCAGTGAACACGGGACTAGCGGGTACGCTAGCACAGATACGCAGTATTTT
TRBV6-5,NA,TRBJ1-5,TRBD1,CASSGQGADQPQHF,TGTGCCAGCAGCGGACAGGGGGCGGATCAGCCCCAGCATTTT
TRBV4-1,NA,TRBJ1-2,NA,CASSQGPAGNGYTF,TGCGCCAGCAGCCAAGGGCCCGCGGGTAATGGCTACACCTTC
TRBV30,NA,TRBJ1-2,NA,CAWSVQVYNYGYTF,TGTGCCTGGAGTGTACAGGTCTATAACTATGGCTACACCTTC
TRBV5-4,NA,TRBJ2-3,TRBD2,CASHPRGRRADTQYF,TGTGCCAGTCACCCTCGCGGGAGGAGGGCAGATACGCAGTATTTT
TRBV7-3,NA,TRBJ2-1,TRBD2,CASSSLAGAYNEQFF,TGTGCCAGCAGCTCGCTAGCGGGAGCCTACAATGAGCAGTTCTTC
TRBV7-8,NA,TRBJ2-3,NA,CASSLVGSGTDTQYF,TGTGCCAGCAGCTTAGTCGGGAGCGGCACAGATACGCAGTATTTT
TRBV11-2,NA,TRBJ2-7,NA,CASSLGPSEDF,TGTGCCAGCAGCTTAGGGCCGTCGGAGGACTTC
TRBV7-9,NA,TRBJ2-7,TRBD2,CASSLPPGLGYEQYF,TGTGCCAGCAGCTTACCCCCGGGACTAGGCTACGAGCAGTACTTC
TRBV13,NA,TRBJ1-4,NA,CASSRSRDSNEKLFF,TGTGCCAGCAGCAGAAGCCGGGACTCTAATGAAAAACTGTTTTTT
TRBV10-2,NA,TRBJ2-2,TRBD1,CASSERGRTGELFF,TGCGCCAGCAGTGAAAGGGGGCGAACCGGGGAGCTGTTTTTT
TRBV14,NA,TRBJ2-7,TRBD2,CASSQEDWTRTHEQYF,TGTGCCAGCAGCCAAGAAGACTGGACTAGAACGCACGAGCAGTACTTC
TRBV2,NA,TRBJ1-6,NA,CASSRWGGENSPLHF,TGTGCCAGCAGCAGGTGGGGGGGGGAAAATTCACCCCTCCACTTT
TRBV4-1,NA,TRBJ1-1,NA,CASSHRGGTEAFF,TGCGCCAGCAGCCACAGAGGCGGCACTGAAGCTTTCTTT